The 3 T cell receptor beta chains below come from one sample, sequenced in a study of T cells in Graves' hyperthyroidism and ophthalmopathy. The TCR beta CDR3 regions underwent amplification using RNA transcripts as the source. Initially, a first-round RT-PCR of the TCR CDR3 employed the HTBI primer set. TCRdb re-analysed the multiplex PCR reads in MiXCR, keeping a single row per CDR3 protein. The sample has under 800,000 distinct CDR3 sequences; 13% to 15% are singletons. The sample was blood. These receptors all come from a woman aged 18-30 years with Graves' hyperthyroidism.

This clonotype was counted ten times or more. This chain uses TRBV3-1 with TRBJ2-1, with 11 nucleotides matching TRBD2. V shed 1 base and J 5 bases; nucleotides not matched to a gene: 16. Germline assignment: CDR1 LGHDT and CDR2 YNNKEL (reference sequence). The CDR3 contains 20 residues. The CDR3 DNA follows: TGTGCCAGCAGCCAAGGGTTCGGGCTAGCGGGAGGCCCGTCCCACAATGAGCAGTTCTTC. It specifies CASSQGFGLAGGPSHNEQFF.

The V gene is TRBV5-4, the J gene TRBJ2-2; D may be TRBD2 (6 bases). The CDR3 is made up of 15 amino acids. CDR1 is SGHNT and CDR2 is YYREEE in the germline V gene (reference sequence). The V gene lost 2 bases and the J gene lost 5 bases, with 13 bases spanning the gap. DNA for the CDR3: TGTGCCAGCAGCTTCGCGGGAATGAGAACCGGGGAGCTGTTTTTT. Protein: CASSFAGMRTGELFF.

The rearrangement joins TRBV2 to TRBJ1-6; 7 bases match TRBD1. CDR1 and CDR2 (germline): SNHLY, FYNNEI. V trimming: 6 bases; J trimming: 7 bases; junction bases outside the gene matches: 9. This CDR3 has 15 amino acids. The CDR3, as DNA: TGTGCCAGCAGCGGAATTACAGGGGTCAATTCACCCCTCCACTTT. Protein: CASSGITGVNSPLHF. The entire variable domain, with the rest obtained from reference TRBV2 and TRBJ1-6, is as follows: EPEVTQTPSHQVTQMGQEVILRCVPISNHLYFYWYRQILGQKVEFLVSFYNNEISEKSEIFDDQFSVERPDGSNFTLKIRSTKLEDSAMYFCASSGITGVNSPLHFGNGTRLTVT.